The 24 T cell receptor beta chains presented below share a single source sample, sequenced in a study of T cell responses to AZD1222 COVID-19 vaccine. Generated by immunoSEQ multiplex PCR, the TCRdb table keeps only in-frame clones and is missing some. In the table there are roughly 160,000 clones, over 85% of which are singletons. The sequences come from peripheral blood, collected on day 0 of AZD1222 vaccination. Receptors were obtained from an adult in good health.

This clone was detected once. The chain joins TRBV20-1 to TRBJ1-1, with D possibly being TRBD1 (5 bases). Germline-derived CDR1 and CDR2 are DFQATT and SNEGSKA (reference sequence). The V end lost 3 bases, the J end lost 1 base, and 18 bases lay between the germline ends. CDR3 size: 16 residues. CDR3 in DNA: TGCAGTGCTAGTTTACCGGCGGGGCAGCGGAACACTGAAGCTTTCTTT. Its protein product is CSASLPAGQRNTEAFF.

The CDR3 sequence: CASSPTSGLVIGELFF. CDR3 nucleotide sequence: TGTGCCAGCTCGCCCACCAGTGGACTAGTCATCGGGGAGCTGTTTTTT. This chain joins TRBV18 and TRBJ2-2; 7 positions match TRBD2. Germline V gene lookup returns CDR1 KGHSH and CDR2 LQKENI. The CDR3 totals 16 residues. J gave up 7 bases and V 6 bases, and 14 bases lay outside the gene matches.

The chain is built from TRBV19 and TRBJ1-1; a weak D match, TRBD1 (6 bases). The V gene lost 5 bases and the J gene lost 5 bases, with 15 bases spanning the gap. Germline V gene data show CDR1 as LNHDA and CDR2 as SQIVND (reference sequence). The CDR3 is 14 residues long. The CDR3 here is CASSPMGGQTEAFF. The CDR3 DNA is TGTGCCAGTAGTCCCATGGGGGGCCAGACTGAAGCTTTCTTT.

This chain connects TRBV24-1 to TRBJ1-5; D is possibly TRBD1 (5 bases). The CDR3 sequence is 13 residues long. V lost 6 bases, J lost 7 bases, and 12 bases lay in between. CDR1 KGHDR and CDR2 SFDVKD come from the germline V gene. Here the CDR3 DNA reads TGTGCCACCAGTTCCTCAGGGACCCAGCCCCAGCATTTT. Amino acid sequence: CATSSSGTQPQHF.

In regard to this clone: The junction does not match germline at one end; this may be a read error. CDR3 region: CARSRQLYRGSGTGELFF. CDR3 coding DNA: TGCGCCCGCAGCCGCCAGCTTTACAGGGGCTCGGGCACCGGGGAGCTGTTTTTT. The chain joins TRBV4-1 to TRBJ2-2; 7 bases match TRBD1. CDR1 is MGHRA and CDR2 is YSYEKL in the germline V gene. The CDR3 is made up of 18 amino acids.

This clone was detected once. The CDR3 DNA reads as TGTGCCAGCTCACCAGACGCCGGGGAGCTGTTTTTT. Residues: CASSPDAGELFF. The chain couples TRBV18 to TRBJ2-2; no firm D call. V lost 2 bases to trimming and J lost 6 bases, with 4 bases between them. This CDR3 is built from 12 residues. The V gene's germline CDR1 is KGHSH and CDR2 LQKENI.

The rearrangement links TRBV4-3 to TRBJ1-2; 9 bases align to TRBD1. Germline CDR1 reads LGHNA; CDR2 reads YSLEER. V was pared by 4 bases and J by 7 bases, with 10 bases of the junction left unmatched. The CDR3 is made up of 15 amino acids. CDR3 residues: CASSLTQQGAGGYTF. As DNA, the CDR3 is TGCGCCAGCAGCCTAACCCAACAGGGGGCCGGTGGCTACACCTTC.

The CDR3 nucleotides read TGCGCCAGCAGCTTGGTAATGGCAGGAGTTTCCGAAGCTTTCTTT. It encodes CASSLVMAGVSEAFF. The chain uses TRBV5-1 and TRBJ1-1; D unclear. Looked up from germline, CDR1 is SGHRS and CDR2 is YFSETQ. CDR3 length: 15 residues. V lost 0 bases and J 8 bases, leaving 17 bases between the germline ends.

V is TRBV19 and J is TRBJ2-5; TRBD1 matches 9 bases. With 5 bases clipped from V and 8 bases from J, the junction kept 6 bases outside the gene matches. From germline, CDR1 is LNHDA and CDR2 SQIVND (reference sequence). The CDR3 is 13 residues long. CDR3 DNA sequence: TGTGCCAGTAGTTCTGGACAGGGGTTCACCCAGTACTTC. As protein: CASSSGQGFTQYF.

The CDR3 nucleotides read TGTGCCAGCAGCCTAGAGGTACAGGCCAAACACGAGCAGTACTTC. It translates to CASSLEVQAKHEQYF. The rearrangement uses TRBV4-2 and TRBJ2-7; D is perhaps TRBD1 (5 bases). The CDR3 is made up of 15 amino acids. With 4 bases removed from V and 5 bases from J, the gap between germline ends came to 18 bases. Germline loops: CDR1 LGHNA, CDR2 YNFKEQ.

The V and J genes are TRBV11-2 and TRBJ1-5, with D possibly being TRBD1 (6 bases). Germline CDR1 SGHAT, CDR2 FQNNGV. V shed 1 base and J shed 7 bases, with 11 bases lying between them. The CDR3 loop spans 14 amino acids. The CDR3 nucleotides are TGTGCCAGCAGCTTAGCAGGGGTGTCCCAGCCCCAGCATTTT. It codes for CASSLAGVSQPQHF.

This clone was seen a single time. The chain employs TRBV5-6 and TRBJ1-2; D might be TRBD1 (6 bases). Germline CDR1 and CDR2: SGHDT and YYEEEE. V was trimmed by 6 bases and J by 0 bases, leaving 15 bases between them. The CDR3 has 15 amino acids. Here the CDR3 DNA reads TGTGCCAGCAACCCCCGGGGGGCTGCTAACTATGGCTACACCTTC. It encodes CASNPRGAANYGYTF. Variable domain in full (rest from reference TRBV5-6 and TRBJ1-2): DAGVTQSPTHLIKTRGQQVTLRCSPKSGHDTVSWYQQALGQGPQFIFQYYEEEERQRGNFPDRFSGHQFPNYSSELNVNALLLGDSALYLCASNPRGAANYGYTFGSGTRLTVV.

The V call is TRBV6-2 or TRBV6-3, the J call TRBJ2-5; no clear D gene. The germline V gene has CDR1 MNHEY and CDR2 SVGEGT. The CDR3 has 13 amino acids. The V gene lost 2 bases and the J gene lost 7 bases, with 11 bases spanning the gap. For the CDR3, the DNA is TGTGCCAGCAGTTACGTAGTTCCCCCGACCCAGTACTTC. This encodes CASSYVVPPTQYF.

The CDR3: CASSLAGNYGYTF. As DNA, the CDR3 is TGTGCCAGCAGTTTAGCAGGGAACTATGGCTACACCTTC. This chain uses TRBV12-3 or TRBV12-4 with TRBJ1-2; the D is unclear. V was pared by 0 bases and J by 2 bases, with 4 bases between. This CDR3 contains 13 residues.

In nucleotides, the CDR3 is TGTGCCAGCAGCTATACTAGCGGGGGGGCCACAGATACGCAGTATTTT. It codes for CASSYTSGGATDTQYF. The genes are TRBV6-4 and TRBJ2-3, with 13 bases identical to TRBD2. Germline loops: CDR1 MRHNA, CDR2 SNTAGT. The length of the CDR3 is 16 residues. The junction had 5 bases not matched to a gene; V was cut back by 6 bases and J by 2 bases.

The V and J genes are TRBV5-6 and TRBJ2-1, with TRBD2 matching 7 bases. V gave up 1 base and J gave up 6 bases; unmatched junction bases: 7. Looked up from germline, CDR1 is SGHDT and CDR2 is YYEEEE. This CDR3 comprises 15 residues. The CDR3 DNA reads TGTGCCAGCAGCTTGCCGGGACTACCCGGCAATGAGCAGTTCTTC. This encodes CASSLPGLPGNEQFF.

The chain joins TRBV2 to TRBJ2-7; tentatively, D is TRBD1 or TRBD2 (5 bases each). CDR1 and CDR2 (germline): SNHLY, FYNNEI. The CDR3 length is 14 residues. Trimming removed 3 bases from V and 9 bases from J, with 18 bases in between. The CDR3 DNA reads as TGTGCCAGCAGTGAGGGGGTCCGCTCTTCGGGGCAGTACTTC. Amino acid sequence: CASSEGVRSSGQYF.

This rearrangement joins TRBV27 to TRBJ1-5; perhaps TRBD1 as D (6 bases). CDR3 length: 15 amino acids. Germline lookup yields CDR1 MNHEY and CDR2 SMNVEV (reference sequence). V was clipped by 5 bases and J by 1 base, with 12 bases between them. The DNA of the CDR3 is TGTGCCAGCAGTACGCTAGGACAGAGCAATCAGCCCCAGCATTTT. Translated: CASSTLGQSNQPQHF.

This clone occurred once. The rearrangement links TRBV7-2 to TRBJ1-3; 10 nucleotides agree with TRBD1. The length of the CDR3 is 15 residues. Trimming took 5 bases from V and 7 from J; bases not matched to a gene: 8. Germline V lookup: CDR1 SGHTA, CDR2 FQGNSA. CDR3 coding DNA: TGTGCCAGCAGCCTCGGACAGGGGGGAGTGAACACCATATATTTT. This translates into CASSLGQGGVNTIYF.

The chain combines TRBV2 with TRBJ1-1; 7 positions agree with TRBD1. Germline V gene data show CDR1 as SNHLY and CDR2 as FYNNEI. The CDR3 length is 11 residues. V gave up 11 bases and J gave up 10 bases; unmatched junction bases: 10. Written as DNA, the CDR3 is TGTGCCGGAGACCGGGACAGCCGAGCTTTCTTT. It translates to CAGDRDSRAFF.

This clone was observed a single time. The same CDR3 is also encoded by other DNA sequences in this sample. The chain carries TRBV19 and TRBJ1-5; D perhaps matches TRBD1 (5 bases). Between the trimmed V and J ends, which lost 4 bases and 7 bases, there was a span of 11 bases. Germline V gives CDR1 LNHDA, CDR2 SQIVND (reference sequence). The length of the CDR3 is 13 residues. Here the CDR3 reads CASSSRVGQPQHF. The CDR3, as DNA: TGTGCCAGTAGTAGCAGGGTGGGCCAGCCCCAGCATTTT.

DNA for the CDR3: TGTGCCACCAGTGATTTGGGCAGGGGCCAAGAGACCCAGTACTTC. The encoded protein is CATSDLGRGQETQYF. This rearrangement joins TRBV24-1 to TRBJ2-5, with D perhaps matching TRBD1 (6 bases). V shed 0 bases and J shed 1 base, with 8 bases lying between them. CDR1 KGHDR and CDR2 SFDVKD come from the germline V gene. The CDR3 spans 15 residues.

The chain has TRBV11-2 and TRBJ2-2, with a weak D call TRBD2 (7 bases). The CDR3 spans 15 residues. Trimming stripped 8 bases from V and 3 bases from J, with 16 bases between. CDR1 SGHAT and CDR2 FQNNGV come from the germline V gene. CDR3 sequence: CASLEGGTYTGELFF. The DNA for the CDR3 is TGTGCCAGCCTTGAGGGGGGGACTTACACCGGGGAGCTGTTTTTT. The variable domain in full, with the rest retrieved from reference TRBV11-2 and TRBJ2-2, is EAGVAQSPRYKIIEKRQSVAFWCNPISGHATLYWYQQILGQGPKLLIQFQNNGVVDDSQLPKDRFSAERLKGVDSTLKIQPAKLEDSAVYLCASLEGGTYTGELFFGEGSRLTVL.

CDR3 bases: TGCGCCAGCAGCTTGTCCCAAAGGCGAAACACCGGGGAGCTGTTTTTT. Protein sequence: CASSLSQRRNTGELFF. The genes are TRBV5-1 and TRBJ2-2; the D is unclear. The CDR3 totals 16 residues. V dropped 1 base and J dropped 2 bases, with 12 bases sitting between them. Germline V gene data show CDR1 as SGHRS and CDR2 as YFSETQ.